This entry features one TCR beta chain sequence. The antigen remains unidentified. Regarding donors, all were healthy bone marrow donors. The entry originates in a study of cytomegalovirus exposure and HLA in healthy donors. Study-wide results and limits: It was in a later analysis that TCR association rates were seen to vary by HLA locus, highest for DRB1 and lowest for HLA-C.

PCR was performed using 60 Vbeta and 13 Jbeta primers. Measured with immunoSEQ multiplex PCR; TCRdb has only the in-frame clones, and not every one. The table includes over 150,000 clones, more than 75% detected once. This receptor was identified in a woman aged 45-60 years in good health and CMV-seropositive. Source material: PBMCs.

CDR3 nucleotides: TGTGCCAGCTCCACAGGGGGCCGAACCTACGAGCAGTACTTC. Protein product: CASSTGGRTYEQYF. The chain recombines TRBV28 with TRBJ2-5; 9 bases fit TRBD1. The J call may be wrong; the DNA end is better matched by TRBJ2-7. Germline V gene data show CDR1 as MDHEN and CDR2 as SYDVKM. CDR3 length equals 14 residues.